Listed below are T cell receptor beta chains from one sample, sequenced in a study of identical twins. Each CDR3 protein gets one entry after TCRdb re-called the 5' RACE reads with MiXCR. The sample contains 1,800,000 or so distinct CDR3 sequences, less than 35% of which appear only once. The sequenced sample was cord blood. These receptors came from a newborn girl in good health. CDR3s include the opening cysteine and the closing phenylalanine or tryptophan. The D gene is left open where the match is weak. Some rows mark clone size as missing; the rest say once, few, many or name a class of expanded clone.

clone_size j_call v_call d_call cdr3_aa cdr3_nt
few TRBJ2-7 TRBV24-1 TRBD1 CATISTGGAPYEQYF TGTGCCACCATTAGTACAGGGGGCGCCCCCTACGAGCAGTACTTC
- TRBJ2-7 TRBV7-2 - CASSRSGQTYEQYF TGTGCCAGCAGCCGGTCCGGACAGACTTACGAGCAGTACTTC
- TRBJ1-6 TRBV5-1 - CASSLGDTNNSPLHF TGCGCCAGCAGCTTGGGTGACACCAATAATTCACCCCTCCACTTT
- TRBJ1-1 TRBV2 - CASSVRRDEAFF TGTGCCAGCAGTGTGAGGAGGGATGAAGCTTTCTTT
- TRBJ2-1 TRBV10-1 - CASSEGPQDEQFF TGCGCCAGCAGTGAGGGACCTCAGGATGAGCAGTTCTTC
few TRBJ1-5 TRBV10-3 - CAISESPGSGAQPQHF TGTGCCATCAGTGAGTCTCCGGGGAGTGGAGCTCAGCCCCAGCATTTT
few TRBJ2-7 TRBV12-3/TRBV12-4 TRBD1 CASKPGTGGEQYF TGTGCCAGCAAACCCGGGACAGGGGGCGAGCAGTACTTC
few TRBJ2-1 TRBV3-1 TRBD2 CASSRLAKGEQFF TGTGCCAGCAGTCGACTAGCGAAGGGTGAGCAGTTCTTC
- TRBJ2-7 TRBV20-1 - CSARGQGTQIYNEQYF TGCAGTGCTAGAGGCCAAGGGACCCAGATCTACAATGAGCAGTACTTC
many TRBJ1-2 TRBV3-1 - CASSQGSGAYGYTF TGTGCCAGCAGCCAAGGGTCAGGGGCCTATGGCTACACCTTC
- TRBJ2-1 TRBV28 - CASRQGIDEQFF TGTGCCAGCAGACAGGGTATAGATGAGCAGTTCTTC
- TRBJ1-4 TRBV4-1 - CASSQGAVATNEKLFF TGCGCCAGCAGCCAGGGGGCGGTTGCAACTAATGAAAAACTGTTTTTT
few TRBJ2-7 TRBV2 TRBD1 CASSDKDRAYEQYF TGTGCCAGCAGTGATAAGGACAGGGCCTACGAGCAGTACTTC
- TRBJ2-3 TRBV27 - CASGLFSGSDTQYF TGTGCCAGCGGTTTATTTAGCGGCTCTGATACGCAGTATTTT
- TRBJ2-5 TRBV20-1 - CSASHRQETQYF TGCAGTGCTAGCCACAGACAAGAGACCCAGTACTTC
- TRBJ1-5 TRBV6-1 - CASSERSYYGQPQHF TGTGCCAGCAGTGAAAGGAGTTATTATGGTCAGCCCCAGCATTTT
few TRBJ2-6 TRBV12-3/TRBV12-4 - CASSLEGGNSGANVLTF TGTGCCAGCAGTTTAGAGGGGGGCAACTCTGGGGCCAACGTCCTGACTTTC
- TRBJ2-1 TRBV2 - CASLERPTPFSYNEQFF TGTGCCAGCTTAGAGCGGCCCACTCCTTTTTCCTACAATGAGCAGTTCTTC
few TRBJ1-2 TRBV27 - CASSLSTGNGYTF TGTGCCAGCAGTTTATCGACGGGGAATGGCTACACCTTC
- TRBJ1-1 TRBV2 - CARRRGEGTEAFF TGTGCAAGAAGGAGGGGAGAGGGCACTGAAGCTTTCTTT
few TRBJ1-4 TRBV6-5 - CASSYSGIMREKLFF TGTGCCAGCAGTTACTCGGGTATAATGAGGGAAAAACTGTTTTTT
many TRBJ2-7 TRBV12-3/TRBV12-4 - CASSLAVKLINSYEQYF TGTGCCAGCAGTTTAGCGGTGAAACTCATAAACTCCTACGAGCAGTACTTC
- TRBJ2-5 TRBV6-5 - CASKGGRETQYF TGTGCCAGCAAAGGGGGGCGAGAGACCCAGTACTTC
many TRBJ2-2 TRBV4-2 - CASSQDSTGELFF TGTGCCAGCAGCCAAGATAGCACCGGGGAGCTGTTTTTT
few TRBJ2-7 TRBV20-1 - CSARDRGSTISYEQYF TGCAGTGCTAGAGATAGGGGGTCGACTATCTCCTACGAGCAGTACTTC
few TRBJ2-1 TRBV5-6 TRBD2 CASSLVAGVWNEQFF TGTGCCAGCAGCTTGGTAGCGGGAGTTTGGAATGAGCAGTTCTTC
few TRBJ2-3 TRBV20-1 TRBD2 CSARAGTTADTQYF TGCAGTGCTAGAGCTGGGACTACGGCAGATACGCAGTATTTT
- TRBJ2-2 TRBV11-2 - CAGRRNTGELFF TGTGCTGGACGGAGGAACACCGGGGAGCTGTTTTTT
- TRBJ1-2 TRBV19 TRBD1 CASSTGGWYGYTF TGTGCCAGTAGTACAGGGGGATGGTATGGCTACACCTTC
- TRBJ2-7 TRBV6-4 TRBD1 CASPLAPGQNPYEQYF TGTGCCAGCCCTCTTGCTCCGGGACAGAACCCCTACGAGCAGTACTTC
few TRBJ1-1 TRBV4-1 - CASSPKSGVTEAFF TGCGCCAGCAGCCCCAAATCAGGGGTCACTGAAGCTTTCTTT
- TRBJ2-1 TRBV28 TRBD2 CASSPRDYYEQFF TGTGCCAGCAGTCCCCGGGACTACTATGAGCAGTTCTTC
many TRBJ2-3 TRBV4-2 TRBD2 CASSPGRGRGTDTQYF TGTGCCAGCAGCCCTGGGAGGGGCCGCGGAACAGATACGCAGTATTTT
- TRBJ2-7 TRBV7-8 TRBD2 CASSLARLAGSYEQYF TGTGCCAGCAGCTTAGCCCGACTAGCGGGGTCCTACGAGCAGTACTTC
- TRBJ2-5 TRBV9 TRBD2 CASSVDASGEEETQYF TGTGCCAGCAGCGTAGACGCTAGCGGGGAGGAAGAGACCCAGTACTTC
- TRBJ1-4 TRBV2 - CASVRGSTNEKLFF TGTGCCAGCGTGAGGGGAAGTACTAATGAAAAACTGTTTTTT
many TRBJ1-2 TRBV20-1 - CSARGIYGYTF TGCAGTGCTAGGGGGATCTATGGCTACACCTTC
few TRBJ2-5 TRBV20-1 TRBD2 CSASRLADGETQYF TGCAGTGCTAGCCGGCTAGCGGATGGAGAGACCCAGTACTTC
- TRBJ2-5 TRBV24-1 - CATSAYQETQYF TGTGCCACCAGCGCGTACCAAGAGACCCAGTACTTC
- TRBJ2-1 TRBV3-1 - CASSQERANSHEQFF TGTGCCAGCAGCCAAGAGAGGGCGAATTCCCACGAGCAGTTCTTC
- TRBJ2-7 TRBV20-1 TRBD2 CSARDPRERYEQYF TGCAGTGCTAGAGATCCGCGGGAGCGCTACGAGCAGTACTTC
- TRBJ2-7 TRBV7-6 - CASSLGGGNHYEQYF TGTGCCAGCAGCTTAGGAGGGGGGAACCATTACGAGCAGTACTTC
- TRBJ2-2 TRBV7-2 TRBD2 CASSLGTSGFANTGELFF TGTGCCAGCAGCCTGGGGACTAGCGGGTTCGCGAACACCGGGGAGCTGTTTTTT
- TRBJ1-6 TRBV20-1 - CSARARNREGSSPPHF TGCAGTGCTAGAGCCAGGAACAGGGAGGGTAGTTCACCCCCCCACTTT
many TRBJ2-7 TRBV20-1 - CSAREVPVSWNEQYF TGCAGTGCTAGAGAGGTCCCGGTTTCTTGGAACGAGCAGTACTTC
- TRBJ1-2 TRBV24-1 TRBD1 CATSDLDRGRKKRKDYGYTF TGTGCCACCAGTGATTTGGACAGGGGGCGAAAGAAAAGGAAGGACTATGGCTACACCTTC
- TRBJ2-3 TRBV5-1 - CASSWRTQADTQYF TGCGCCAGCAGCTGGCGGACACAGGCAGATACGCAGTATTTT
- TRBJ2-7 TRBV27 TRBD1 CACSLRRTGPYEQYF TGTGCCTGCAGTTTACGGCGGACAGGGCCCTACGAGCAGTACTTC
- TRBJ2-7 TRBV7-8 TRBD2 CASSFLMAGGFDEQYF TGTGCCAGCAGCTTCCTAATGGCGGGAGGATTCGACGAGCAGTACTTC
few TRBJ2-7 TRBV20-1 TRBD2 CSARDPTSGTTYEQYF TGCAGTGCTAGAGATCCAACTAGCGGGACCACCTACGAGCAGTACTTC
- TRBJ2-5 TRBV4-2 TRBD1 CASSQDMGQGFETQYF TGTGCCAGCAGCCAAGATATGGGACAGGGGTTCGAGACCCAGTACTTC
- TRBJ1-2 TRBV4-1 - CASSQVIRRVGIYGYTF TGCGCCAGCAGCCAAGTGATCCGCAGGGTGGGGATCTATGGCTACACCTTC
- TRBJ2-5 TRBV25-1 TRBD2 CASSGPRGLGEQYF TGTGCCAGCAGTGGCCCTAGGGGACTAGGTGAGCAGTACTTC
many TRBJ2-3 TRBV29-1 - CSAGSRDTQYF TGCAGCGCCGGCTCAAGGGATACGCAGTATTTT